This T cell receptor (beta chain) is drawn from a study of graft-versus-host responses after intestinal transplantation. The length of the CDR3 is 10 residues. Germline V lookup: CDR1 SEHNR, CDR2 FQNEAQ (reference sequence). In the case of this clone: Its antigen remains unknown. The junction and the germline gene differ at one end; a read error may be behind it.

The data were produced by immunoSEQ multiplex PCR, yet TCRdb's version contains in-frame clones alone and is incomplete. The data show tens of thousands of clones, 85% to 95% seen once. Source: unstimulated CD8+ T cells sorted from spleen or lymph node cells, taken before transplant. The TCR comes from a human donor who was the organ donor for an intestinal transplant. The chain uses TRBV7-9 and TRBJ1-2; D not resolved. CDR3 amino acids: CASSELNGAF. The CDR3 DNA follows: TGTGCCAGCAGCGAATTAAACGGGGCCTTC.